Below are 14 T cell receptor beta chains sequenced from a single sample in a study of CD8 T cells in Susac syndrome. RNA amounts of roughly 0.45 to 1 ug underwent reverse transcription with random hexamers. TCRdb analysed the immunoSEQ multiplex PCR reads with MiXCR anew, one entry per CDR3 protein. The repertoire holds over 150,000 distinct CDR3 sequences, with about 95% as singletons. The material sequenced was CD4+ T cells from PBMCs. These receptors originate from a human donor with Susac syndrome.

The CDR3 region is CASSPTGAGDEQYF. The CDR3 DNA follows: TGTGCCAGCAGCCCCACGGGGGCTGGTGACGAGCAGTACTTC. The V call is TRBV7-9, the J call TRBJ2-7, with D perhaps matching TRBD1 or TRBD2 (6 bases each). The CDR3 runs to 14 residues. CDR1 is SEHNR, CDR2 FQNEAQ, per germline (reference sequence). The V end lost 5 bases, the J end lost 5 bases, and 16 bases lay between the germline ends.

The chain links TRBV5-1 to TRBJ2-7; TRBD1 matches 9 bases. CDR1 SGHRS and CDR2 YFSETQ come from the germline V gene. Unmatched junction bases numbered 4, after V lost 1 base and J lost 5 bases. The CDR3 is made up of 14 amino acids. CDR3: CASSLTGGVDEQYF. The CDR3 DNA sequence: TGCGCCAGCAGCTTGACAGGGGGCGTCGACGAGCAGTACTTC.

The CDR3 nucleotides are TGCAGTGCTGCCCAAAAGGGGAACACTGAAGCTTTCTTT. Translated: CSAAQKGNTEAFF. The chain couples TRBV20-1 to TRBJ1-1, with no clear D. The CDR3 has 13 residues. The ends were cut back, 5 bases at V and 1 base at J, with 11 bases in the middle. Germline V gene data show CDR1 as DFQATT and CDR2 as SNEGSKA (reference sequence).

The gene calls are TRBV3-1 and TRBJ1-6; D unclear. The V gene lost 1 base and the J gene lost 8 bases, with 9 bases spanning the gap. The CDR3 spans 14 residues. The germline CDR1 and CDR2 sequences are LGHDT and YNNKEL (reference sequence). As DNA, the CDR3 is TGTGCCAGCAGCCAAGGGCCAGCGGATTCACCCCTCCACTTT. It encodes CASSQGPADSPLHF.

J is TRBJ2-2 and V is TRBV2; 10 nucleotides agree with TRBD1. Germline V gene sequence: CDR1 SNHLY, CDR2 FYNNEI. V gave up 4 bases and J gave up 7 bases; unmatched junction bases: 9. CDR3 length: 16 residues. The CDR3 protein is CASSAPPGQGIGELFF. As DNA, the CDR3 is TGTGCCAGCAGTGCGCCCCCGGGACAGGGGATCGGGGAGCTGTTTTTT.

The chain employs TRBV28 and TRBJ2-5, with D possibly matching TRBD1 (6 bases). Germline-derived CDR1 and CDR2 are MDHEN and SYDVKM. The V end was cut by 6 bases, the J end by 5 bases, with 16 bases between. The CDR3 spans 14 residues. The CDR3 DNA reads as TGTGCCAGCAGCACCCAGGGGACGGGGGAGACCCAGTACTTC. Its translation: CASSTQGTGETQYF.

The chain employs TRBV5-4 and TRBJ2-7; no reliable D call. With 0 bases removed from V and 0 bases from J, the gap between germline ends came to 10 bases. The CDR3 has 15 amino acids. Germline values: CDR1 SGHNT, CDR2 YYREEE (reference sequence). The DNA of the CDR3 is TGTGCCAGCAGCTTGGATGGTTACACCTCCTACGAGCAGTACTTC. Encoded protein: CASSLDGYTSYEQYF.

The V and J genes are TRBV3-1 and TRBJ1-1, with D possibly matching TRBD1 (6 bases). This CDR3 has 14 amino acids. V was cut by 0 bases and J by 7 bases, with 12 bases left in between. Germline CDR1 and CDR2: LGHDT and YNNKEL (reference sequence). In DNA, the CDR3 is TGTGCCAGCAGCCAAGAGGGGGCGCGCGGTGAAGCTTTCTTT. It yields the protein CASSQEGARGEAFF.

This rearrangement joins TRBV11-2 to TRBJ1-1; 7 nucleotides line up with TRBD1. The CDR3 spans 18 residues. V was clipped by 5 bases and J by 0 bases; unmatched bases: 15. Germline V CDR1 and CDR2: SGHAT, FQNNGV. The DNA of the CDR3 is TGTGCCAGCAGCCTAAGGGACAGCTTTCTAACAATGAACACTGAAGCTTTCTTT. Its protein is CASSLRDSFLTMNTEAFF.

This chain links TRBV4-3 with TRBJ1-1, with a tentative D call TRBD1 (6 bases). Germline V gene lookup returns CDR1 LGHNA and CDR2 YSLEER. The CDR3 extends over 14 amino acids. Between the trimmed V and J ends, which lost 0 bases and 6 bases, there was a span of 11 bases. In nucleotides, the CDR3 is TGCGCCAGCAGCCAAGAAGTGGCAGGGGCTGAAGCTTTCTTT. It translates to CASSQEVAGAEAFF.

V and J are TRBV2 and TRBJ1-6; tentatively, D is TRBD1 (5 bases). CDR1 is SNHLY and CDR2 is FYNNEI in the germline V gene. This CDR3 contains 14 residues. Trimming shortened V by 6 bases and J by 9 bases, and 15 bases separated the two germline ends. This CDR3 reads CASSPGLGGSPLHF. The CDR3 DNA reads TGTGCCAGCAGCCCGGGACTGGGGGGTTCACCCCTCCACTTT.

The chain joins TRBV25-1 to TRBJ2-1; 11 bases fit TRBD2. Germline values: CDR1 MGHDK, CDR2 SYGVNS. V was pared by 5 bases and J by 9 bases, with 6 bases of the junction left unmatched. This CDR3 comprises 14 residues. The CDR3 DNA follows: TGTGCCAGCAGTCGTCGTAGCGGGAGGGGTGAGCAGTTCTTC. It yields the protein CASSRRSGRGEQFF.

The J gene is TRBJ2-6, the V gene TRBV5-1; perhaps TRBD1 as D (5 bases). V lost 2 bases to trimming and J lost 0 bases, with 9 bases between them. CDR1 and CDR2 (germline): SGHRS, YFSETQ. The CDR3 has 16 residues. The CDR3 spells CASSFDRSSGANVLTF. As DNA, the CDR3 is TGCGCCAGCAGCTTTGACAGAAGCTCTGGGGCCAACGTCCTGACTTTC.

The V gene is TRBV5-1, the J gene TRBJ2-7; D could derive from TRBD1 or TRBD2 (5 bases each). Trimming took off 4 bases at V and 0 bases at J, with 11 bases between the two ends. CDR1 is SGHRS and CDR2 is YFSETQ in the germline V gene. This CDR3 region has 14 residues. CDR3 DNA: TGCGCCAGCAGCGCCGGGACGAGCTCCTACGAGCAGTACTTC. The encoded protein is CASSAGTSSYEQYF.